This TCR beta chain is from a study of vaccination effects on CD4 cells after COVID-19. In the ViraFEST assay, antigen-specific CD4+ clonotypes were identified by expansion after peptide-pool stimulation. CD4+ T cell isolation took place after 10 days of culture. Participants received two doses of either the BNT162b2 or mRNA-1273 vaccine. People in the vaccine group had not been infected with SARS-CoV-2 before, and their nucleocapsid antibodies were negative. Peptides at 10 ug/ml and IL-2 at about 9.8 IU/ml were added to fewer than 2.5 million PBMC per well. Half the medium was replaced with IL-2 medium on days 3 and 7. Data came from immunoSEQ multiplex PCR; TCRdb stores just in-frame clones and leaves some out. Here the sample spans 30,000 to 40,000 clones, over 60% being singletons. Remarks on this clone: Its antigen remains unidentified.

Sequencing was performed on CD4+ T cells from PBMCs cultured with SARS-CoV-2 spike peptides, taken after COVID-19 vaccination. The sequence was collected from a human donor who received a COVID-19 vaccine.

The CDR3 DNA sequence: TGTGCCACCAGCTCCGGACAGGGCGGAGGCTACACCTTC. Its translation is CATSSGQGGGYTF. The chain uses TRBV15 and TRBJ1-2; 8 positions agree with TRBD1. This CDR3 has 13 amino acids. The V segment lost 5 bases and the J segment 8 bases; nucleotides outside the gene matches: 7. Germline-derived CDR1 and CDR2 are LNHNV and YYDKDF (reference sequence). The whole variable domain, remainder taken from reference TRBV15 and TRBJ1-2, is DAMVIQNPRYQVTQFGKPVTLSCSQTLNHNVMYWYQQKSSQAPKLLFHYYDKDFNNEADTPDNFQSRRPNTSFCFLDIRSPGLGDTAMYLCATSSGQGGGYTFGSGTRLTVV.